The TCR beta chain under discussion was sequenced for a study of identical twins. Each CDR3 protein gets one entry after TCRdb re-called the 5' RACE reads with MiXCR. The sample includes about 700,000 distinct CDR3 sequences, 8.6% of them seen just once. Donors were all healthy Caucasians. Between the trimmed V and J ends, which lost 3 bases and 0 bases, there was a span of 16 bases. The CDR3 runs 17 residues. Germline V CDR1 and CDR2: LGHNA, YNFKEQ. This clonotype was detected only a few times. This same sample was also taken into another study, of yellow fever vaccine responses in identical twins. Per that paper: On the reported evidence, twins' vaccine T cell responses seemed partly convergent and partly personalized.

The sequence was obtained from a woman aged 18-29 years in good health. This chain links TRBV4-2 with TRBJ2-3; a possible D gene is TRBD2 (6 bases). The sample comprised PBMCs. The CDR3 protein is CASSQIPWDSSTDTQYF. The CDR3 coding sequence is TGTGCCAGCAGCCAGATCCCTTGGGACTCCAGCACAGATACGCAGTATTTT.